The present T cell receptor (beta chain) was sequenced within a study of Graves' ophthalmopathy and Graves' hyperthyroidism. Findings and limits, study-wide: Sensitivity reached roughly 71% and specificity approximately 72% when the model predicted ophthalmopathy progression.

This CDR3 comprises 16 residues. Trimming shortened V by 6 bases and J by 2 bases, and 17 bases separated the two germline ends. Germline-derived CDR1 and CDR2 are MNHNS and SASEGT. PBMCs stemmed from 7.5 to 10 ml of fresh peripheral blood. Amplified TCR beta CDR3 regions were obtained using RNA transcripts as template. Second-round multiplex PCR came after a first-round RT-PCR that employed HTBI primers. TCRdb re-called the multiplex PCR reads through MiXCR, storing one row per CDR3 protein. The sample records some 520,000 distinct CDR3 sequences, approximately 14% being singletons. In this sample, this clonotype turned up many times. Its antigen is unidentified.

This chain connects TRBV6-1 to TRBJ1-3, with a weak D call TRBD1 (5 bases). The sample taken for sequencing was blood. The origin of this receptor is a woman aged 25 to 39 with Graves' ophthalmopathy. CDR3 sequence (DNA): TGTGCCAGCAGGGGGGAGTTCAGGGACCCTGGAAACACCATATATTTT. The encoded protein is CASRGEFRDPGNTIYF.